The source of this TCR beta chain is a study of cytomegalovirus exposure and HLA in healthy donors. PCR employed 60 Vbeta and 13 Jbeta primers. This table comes from immunoSEQ multiplex PCR, and its TCRdb copy is limited to in-frame clones, with some not included. The table lists about 190,000 clones, 70% to 75% of them singletons, with approximately 5% in the top ten. The study, taken as a whole, reports: Some V segments (TRBV6-2 and TRBV6-3 among them) were excluded as indistinguishable. Upon later analysis, TCR association rates were observed to vary by HLA locus, being highest for DRB1 and lowest for HLA-C. Later on, a genetic analysis was performed. It linked a missense variant in DCLRE1C with V- and J-gene trimming of TCR beta.

About this clone itself: Its cognate antigen is unknown.

Healthy individuals who donated bone marrow served as the donors. V was pared by 0 bases and J by 2 bases, with 8 bases between. The CDR3 is 14 residues long. The germline gives CDR1 LNHNV, CDR2 YYDKDF (reference sequence). The V gene is TRBV15, the J gene TRBJ2-7; D gene uncertain. Sequenced material: PBMCs. This receptor was taken from a man aged 30-40 years in good health and CMV-seropositive. CDR3 in amino acids: CATSRDPVTYEQYF. The CDR3 coding sequence is TGTGCCACCAGCAGAGATCCGGTAACCTACGAGCAGTACTTC. Variable domain in full (rest from reference TRBV15 and TRBJ2-7): DAMVIQNPRYQVTQFGKPVTLSCSQTLNHNVMYWYQQKSSQAPKLLFHYYDKDFNNEADTPDNFQSRRPNTSFCFLDIRSPGLGDTAMYLCATSRDPVTYEQYFGPGTRLTVT.